What follows is one T cell receptor (beta chain) and its context. Its antigen is currently unknown. Sequencing was performed with immunoSEQ multiplex PCR; in TCRdb, only in-frame clones are kept and a portion is missing. Among 35,000 to 50,000 clones listed, over 90% were seen once. This sample is part of a study of graft-versus-host responses after intestinal transplantation. Study at large: Every one of the recipients received anti-thymocyte globulin induction and afterwards took tacrolimus and steroids for 3 to 4 years.

Study findings and constraints: Peak GvH clone levels in circulation were associated with early post-transplant HvG declines. Some patients had graft-donor T cell macrochimerism. In their allografts, the ratios of graft-versus-host to host-versus-graft T cell clones were high.

Trimming removed 1 base from V and 8 bases from J; junction bases left unmatched: 6. Germline CDR1 and CDR2: SGHVS and FNYEAQ. The CDR3 covers 15 residues. The chain employs TRBV7-6 and TRBJ2-1; TRBD2 matches 9 bases. The sequencing used unstimulated CD8+ T cells sorted from spleen or lymph node cells, collected before transplant. This TCR was recovered from a human donor who was the organ donor for an intestinal transplant. CDR3 in DNA: TGTGCCAGCAGCTTAGGCGGGGGGGCCCGGGATGAGCAGTTCTTC. Protein sequence: CASSLGGGARDEQFF.